The clone carrying this TCR beta chain was seen a few times. Its antigen is still unknown. This entry is derived from a study of response to subunit inactivated influenza vaccine. Study conclusions and caveats: New T cells are recruited in small numbers by each seasonal influenza vaccination, according to the authors' suggestion.

Using its own MiXCR run on the RT-PCR reads, TCRdb lists one record per CDR3 protein. The sample consists of 500,000 to 550,000 distinct CDR3 sequences, roughly 7.6% of them appearing once. CDR3 length equals 16 residues. The V gene lost 3 bases and the J gene lost 0 bases, with 13 bases spanning the gap. Germline assignment: CDR1 ENHRY and CDR2 SYGVKD. The receptor was derived from a man between 50 and 69 years old who received an inactivated influenza vaccine. The chain links TRBV10-3 to TRBJ2-3; D possibly corresponds to TRBD1 (6 bases). The source material was PBMCs from blood, sampled about 24 months after vaccination. Here the CDR3 DNA reads TGTGCCATCAGTGACCGACAGGATATTAGCACAGATACGCAGTATTTT. It is translated as CAISDRQDISTDTQYF.